These T cell receptor beta chains were read from a single sample in a study of blood T cell repertoires in COVID-19. Using immunoSEQ multiplex PCR, the repertoire was profiled, and TCRdb retains in-frame clones only, with some absent. The sample has about 70,000 clones, 86% seen once; the top ten hold more than 10%. Sequenced input: peripheral blood. These receptors came from a human donor in a cohort sampled during active COVID-19. CDR3s leave out the opening cysteine and the closing phenylalanine or tryptophan.

>TRBV6-6
ASSPDRKGGINEKLF
>TRBV6-5
ASTTRQGLHEKLF
>TRBV3-1/TRBV3-2
ASSRGHSGNTIY
>TRBV4-2
ASSQEISTANYGYT
>TRBV2
ASSEAEGSYGYT
>TRBV19
ASSIWTGGTGELF
>TRBV4-3
ASSRDRGFYGYT
>TRBV30
AWSVVNANSPLH
>TRBV6-5
ASSYSLEGGYEQY
>TRBV2
ASSEGPGVSSYEQY
>TRBV10-3
AISDGTGRIGYGYT
>TRBV30
AWSANRGLTGELF
>TRBV7-9
ASSLAGDRVGETQY
>TRBV24-1
ATSDLFGTGPYQATNEKLF
>TRBV20-1
SASGDSQNQPQH
>TRBV30
AWSGRGTGELF
>TRBV11-2
ASSLDLSWRLNEKLF
>TRBV18
ASSPPGQLYEQY
>TRBV6-2/TRBV6-3
ASRWTGVDNEQF
>TRBV7-2
ASSHTGALAKNIQY
>TRBV5-1
ASSRARGPYNEQF
>TRBV10-3
AISPDGQSPLH
>TRBV7-2
ASSQSNGGTTEAF
>TRBV7-9
ASSKITGGTNTEAF
>TRBV2
ASRGTGGAGNQPQH
>TRBV2
ASSESPYRGRSPLH
>TRBV21-1
ASSKTGEAKNIQY
>TRBV15
ATSRDAGGNEQF
>TRBV5-5
ASSLWGQGITDTQY
>TRBV10-3
AISAGDSNTEAF
>TRBV13
ASSPPESTDTQY
>TRBV9
ASSVGPGPGAPLH
>TRBV18
ASSVQGSNEKLF
>TRBV18
ASSPREGPYEQY
>TRBV6-5
ASRTGSAGYEQY
>TRBV24-1
ATSDPGQGNGNTIY